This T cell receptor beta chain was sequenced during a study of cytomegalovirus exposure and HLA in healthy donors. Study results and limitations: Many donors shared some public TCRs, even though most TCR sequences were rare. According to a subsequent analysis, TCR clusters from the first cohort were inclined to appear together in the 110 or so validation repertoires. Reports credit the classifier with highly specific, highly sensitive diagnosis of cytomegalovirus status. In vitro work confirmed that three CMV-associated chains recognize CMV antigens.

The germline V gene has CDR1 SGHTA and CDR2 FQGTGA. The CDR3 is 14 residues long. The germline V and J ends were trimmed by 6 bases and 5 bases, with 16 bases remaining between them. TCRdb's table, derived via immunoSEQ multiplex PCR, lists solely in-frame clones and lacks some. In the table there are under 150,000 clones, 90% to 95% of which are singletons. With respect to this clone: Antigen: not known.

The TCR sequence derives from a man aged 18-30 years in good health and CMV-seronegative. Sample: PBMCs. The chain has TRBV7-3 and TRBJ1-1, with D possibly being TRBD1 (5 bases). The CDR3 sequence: CASRVRGGGTEAFF. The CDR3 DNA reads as TGTGCCAGCAGGGTCCGGGGCGGAGGGACTGAAGCTTTCTTT.